The present TCR beta chain was sequenced within a study of blood T cell repertoires in COVID-19. Across the whole study: The analysed material was cDNA or gDNA that came from T cells, B-cell-depleted T cells, or PBMCs.

Assay used: immunoSEQ multiplex PCR; TCRdb lists only in-frame clones, some missing. The top ten hold roughly 2.3% of the sample, which has around 300,000 clones, roughly 90% seen once. The table lists this clone with a count of one. CDR1 is SGHRS, CDR2 YFSETQ, per germline. The CDR3 is 16 residues long. The trim removed 1 base at V and 5 bases at J, leaving 7 bases unmatched. The clonotype was recovered from a man between 18 and 35 years old with active or convalescent COVID-19. Specimen: peripheral blood. This sequence joins TRBV5-1 and TRBJ2-3, with 10 bases that match TRBD2. CDR3 sequence reads: CASSLRLAGARDTQYF. Written as DNA, the CDR3 is TGCGCCAGCAGCTTGCGTCTAGCGGGAGCGAGAGATACGCAGTATTTT. Full variable domain (remainder filled in from reference TRBV5-1 and TRBJ2-3): KAGVTQTPRYLIKTRGQQVTLSCSPISGHRSVSWYQQTPGQGLQFLFEYFSETQRNKGNFPGRFSGRQFSNSRSEMNVSTLELGDSALYLCASSLRLAGARDTQYFGPGTRLTVL.